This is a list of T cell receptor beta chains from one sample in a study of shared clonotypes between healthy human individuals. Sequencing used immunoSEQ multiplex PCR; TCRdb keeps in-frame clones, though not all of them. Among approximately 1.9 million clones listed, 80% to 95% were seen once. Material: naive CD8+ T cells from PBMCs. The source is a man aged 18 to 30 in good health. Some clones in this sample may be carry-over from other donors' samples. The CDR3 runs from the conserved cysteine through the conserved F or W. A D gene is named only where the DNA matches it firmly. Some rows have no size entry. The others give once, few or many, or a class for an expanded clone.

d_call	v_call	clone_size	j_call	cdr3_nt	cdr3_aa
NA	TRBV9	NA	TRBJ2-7	TGTGCCAGCAGCGTAGGACCGGGACAACCCTACGAGCAGTACTTC	CASSVGPGQPYEQYF
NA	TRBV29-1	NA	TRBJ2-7	TGCAGCGTTCGACTATCTACGGAGAGATCCTACGAGCAGTACTTC	CSVRLSTERSYEQYF
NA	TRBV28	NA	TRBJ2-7	TGTGCCAGCAGTTTCAGCCCGCGACAGTTCTCCTACGAGCAGTACTTC	CASSFSPRQFSYEQYF
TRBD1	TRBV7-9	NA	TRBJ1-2	TGTGCCAGCAGCTTCCCGCAGGGGGCGGGTGGCTACACCTTC	CASSFPQGAGGYTF
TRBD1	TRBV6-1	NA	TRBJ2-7	TGTGCCAGCAGTGAAATCGGACAGGGCTACGAGCAGTACTTC	CASSEIGQGYEQYF
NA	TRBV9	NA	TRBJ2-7	TGTGCCAGCAGCGTAGGAGGACAGAGACGGCAGCAGTACTTC	CASSVGGQRRQQYF
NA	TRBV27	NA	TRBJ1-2	TGTGCCAGCACAAAACAGGGATCCAACTATGGCTACACCTTC	CASTKQGSNYGYTF
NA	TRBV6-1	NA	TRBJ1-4	TGTGCCAGCAGTGAAGACCCCCCAGCAGGCCGTAATGAAAAACTGTTTTTT	CASSEDPPAGRNEKLFF
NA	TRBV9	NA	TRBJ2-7	TGTGCCAGCAGCGTAGGTCAGGAGACCTACGAGCAGTACTTC	CASSVGQETYEQYF
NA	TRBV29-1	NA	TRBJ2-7	TGCAGCGTTGTCGGCCAGACTTTATCCGGCGAGCAGTACTTC	CSVVGQTLSGEQYF
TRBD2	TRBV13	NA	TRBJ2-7	TGTGCCAGCAGCTTCCCCAGCGGGGGGCCCTACGAGCAGTACTTC	CASSFPSGGPYEQYF
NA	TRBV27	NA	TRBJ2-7	TGTGCCAGCGCCAGGGGATCCCCTTGGGACTACGAGCAGTACTTC	CASARGSPWDYEQYF
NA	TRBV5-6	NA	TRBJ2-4	TGTGCCAGCAGCTTGGACAGTGAACTAGCCAAAAACATTCAGTACTTC	CASSLDSELAKNIQYF
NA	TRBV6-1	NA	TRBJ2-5	TGTGCCAGCAGTGTTATAGGGTTTGGGGAGACTCAGTACTTC	CASSVIGFGETQYF
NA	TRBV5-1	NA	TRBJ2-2	TGCGCCAGCAGCCTATTTGGTGACACCGGGGAGCTGTTTTTT	CASSLFGDTGELFF
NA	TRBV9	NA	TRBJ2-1	TGTGCCAGCAGCGTAGCAACACGAGACAATGAGCAGTTCTTC	CASSVATRDNEQFF
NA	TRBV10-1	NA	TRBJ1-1	TGCGCCAGCACAAGGGGGATCTTTTATACTGAAGCTTTCTTT	CASTRGIFYTEAFF
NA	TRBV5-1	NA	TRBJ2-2	TGCGCCAGCACCCTAAACAGGGCTGGCACCGGGGAGCTGTTTTTT	CASTLNRAGTGELFF
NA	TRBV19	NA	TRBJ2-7	TGTGCCAGTAGTATAGAACGGACCGCGGGCGAGCAGTACTTC	CASSIERTAGEQYF
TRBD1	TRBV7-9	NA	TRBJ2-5	TGTGCCAGCAGCTGGGACAGCAACCAAGAGACCCAGTACTTC	CASSWDSNQETQYF
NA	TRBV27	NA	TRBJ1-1	TGTGCCAGCAGTCTAACAGGAAACACTGAAGCTTTCTTT	CASSLTGNTEAFF
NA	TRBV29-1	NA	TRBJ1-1	TGCAGCGTTGGCGGCCCTGAAGCTTTCTTT	CSVGGPEAFF
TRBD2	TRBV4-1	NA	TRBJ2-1	TGCGCCAGCAGCCACCCGGGACTACCTCCCAATGAGCAGTTCTTC	CASSHPGLPPNEQFF
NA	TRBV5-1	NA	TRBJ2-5	TGCGCCAGCAGCCGCACCATCATACAAGAGACCCAGTACTTC	CASSRTIIQETQYF
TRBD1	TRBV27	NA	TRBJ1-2	TGTGCCAGCACCAAATCCGGGACAGGGAGTCACTACACCTTC	CASTKSGTGSHYTF
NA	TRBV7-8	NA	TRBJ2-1	TGTGCCAGCAGCTTAGGGACTCCTCCCTACAATGAGCAGTTCTTC	CASSLGTPPYNEQFF
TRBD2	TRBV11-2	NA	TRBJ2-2	TGTGCCAGCAGCTTATTCGAGCGGGAGGGCCCCGGGGAGCTGTTTTTT	CASSLFEREGPGELFF
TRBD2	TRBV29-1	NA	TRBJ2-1	TGCAGCGTCCACACGAGCCCTGGACTAGCGGCCTACAATGAGCAGTTCTTC	CSVHTSPGLAAYNEQFF
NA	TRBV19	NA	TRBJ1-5	TGTGCCAGTAGTATGATGGGAGGGATGGGCAATCAGCCCCAGCATTTT	CASSMMGGMGNQPQHF
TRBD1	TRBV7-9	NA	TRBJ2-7	TGTGCCAGCAGCTCTGGGGACAGCGCCTACGAGCAGTACTTC	CASSSGDSAYEQYF
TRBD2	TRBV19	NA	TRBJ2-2	TGTGCCAGTAGTATAATGAACATCCTAGCGGAGAACACCGGGGAGCTGTTTTTT	CASSIMNILAENTGELFF
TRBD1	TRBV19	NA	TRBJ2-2	TGTGCCAGTAGTATCCTGACAGGGGGGATCGGGGAGCTGTTTTTT	CASSILTGGIGELFF
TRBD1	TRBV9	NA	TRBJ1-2	TGTGCCAGCAGCGTAGGTCCGGACAGGGGTAATGGTGTAGGCGGCTACACCTTC	CASSVGPDRGNGVGGYTF
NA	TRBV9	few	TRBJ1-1	TGTGCCAGCAGCGTAGGCATGAGCACTGAAGCTTTCTTT	CASSVGMSTEAFF
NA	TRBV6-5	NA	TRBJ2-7	TGTGCCAGCAGCTCCGGGGCGAGAGTATCCGACGAGCAGTACTTC	CASSSGARVSDEQYF
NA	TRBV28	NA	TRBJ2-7	TGTGCCAGCAGTTTTCCTTCTCACACAGGGATGGCTCCCTACGAGCAGTACTTC	CASSFPSHTGMAPYEQYF
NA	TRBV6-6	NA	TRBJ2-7	TGTGCCAGCAGGCACCTGGAGGGGGAGCAGTACTTC	CASRHLEGEQYF
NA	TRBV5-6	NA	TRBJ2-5	TGTGCCAGCAGCTTCGGCCGAAAAGAGACCCAGTACTTC	CASSFGRKETQYF
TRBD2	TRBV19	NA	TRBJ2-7	TGTGCCAGTAGTACCCGACTAGCGGGAGAAGAGCAGTACTTC	CASSTRLAGEEQYF
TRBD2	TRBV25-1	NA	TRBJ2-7	TGTGCCAGCCGGGGGGGGGCCATCGAGCAGTACTTC	CASRGGAIEQYF
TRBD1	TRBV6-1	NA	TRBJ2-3	TGTGCCAGCAGTGAAGCGCTCGGCAGGGGGCAGGATACGCAGTATTTT	CASSEALGRGQDTQYF
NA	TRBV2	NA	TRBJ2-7	TGTGCCAGCACCGCGAGAACTCTCTACGAGCAGTACTTC	CASTARTLYEQYF
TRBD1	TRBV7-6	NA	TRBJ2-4	TGTGCCAGCAGCCCCGGGACAGGGATTCAGTACTTC	CASSPGTGIQYF
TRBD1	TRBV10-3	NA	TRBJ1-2	TGTGCCATCAGTGAGACCGGGGGACAGTTCTACACCTTC	CAISETGGQFYTF
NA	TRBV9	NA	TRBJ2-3	TGTGCCAGCAGCGTTAGCGGAGCCTCCCGTAGCACAGATACGCAGTATTTT	CASSVSGASRSTDTQYF
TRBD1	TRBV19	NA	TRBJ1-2	TGTGCCAGTCAACCGGGACAGTACTATGGCTACACCTTC	CASQPGQYYGYTF
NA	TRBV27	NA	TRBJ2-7	TGTGCCAGCAGTACAAGGAACAGGGTGACCTACGAGCAGTACTTC	CASSTRNRVTYEQYF
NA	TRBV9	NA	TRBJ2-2	TGTGCCAGCAGCGTGAGGGCGGGAATGGCCGGGGAGCTGTTTTTT	CASSVRAGMAGELFF
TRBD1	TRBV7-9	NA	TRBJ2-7	TGTGCCAGCAGTTCCGGGACAGGACCCTACGAGCAGTACTTC	CASSSGTGPYEQYF
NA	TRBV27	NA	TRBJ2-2	TGTGCCAGCAGTTTATACCAGAACGCGAACACCGGGGAGCTGTTTTTT	CASSLYQNANTGELFF
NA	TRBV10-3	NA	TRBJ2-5	TGTGCCATCAGCGACACGCAAGAGACCCAGTACTTC	CAISDTQETQYF
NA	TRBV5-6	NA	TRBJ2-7	TGTGCCAGCAGCCTCTACTACGAGCAGTACTTC	CASSLYYEQYF
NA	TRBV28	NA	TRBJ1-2	TGTGCCAGCAGTTTGGGGGATGGCTACACCTTC	CASSLGDGYTF
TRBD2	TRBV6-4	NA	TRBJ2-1	TGTGCCAGCAGTGACGATCCAGCGGGAGCCATGTCCTACAATGAGCAGTTCTTC	CASSDDPAGAMSYNEQFF
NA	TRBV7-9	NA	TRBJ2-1	TGTGCCAGCAGCGCCACAGGGCTGAGCTCCTACAATGAGCAGTTCTTC	CASSATGLSSYNEQFF